Shown below are 30 T cell receptor beta chains from a single sample sequenced in a study of beta chain features in type 1 diabetes. Sequencing targeted expressed TCRB transcripts, as all isolated RNA had been reverse transcribed. Measured with immunoSEQ multiplex PCR; TCRdb has only the in-frame clones, and not every one. The repertoire has some 500,000 clones, around 10% of them found once; the top ten carry over 0.04%. Material: naive CD4+ T cells from blood. These receptors were obtained from a woman younger than 30 in good health.

Comments on this clone: This sample includes further DNA sequences coding for the same CDR3. The chain has TRBV5-4 and TRBJ2-3; D unclear. Germline V gene sequence: CDR1 SGHNT, CDR2 YYREEE (reference sequence). This CDR3 contains 12 residues. V was pared by 4 bases and J by 3 bases, with 6 bases between. The CDR3 reads CASSPRTDTQYF. DNA of the CDR3: TGTGCCAGCAGCCCGAGAACAGATACGCAGTATTTT.

This clone has only a few counts. The V and J genes are TRBV6-5 and TRBJ2-3; tentative D call: TRBD2 (5 bases). CDR3 length: 15 residues. Trimming cost V 4 bases and J 3 bases, with 14 bases left between them. CDR1 is MNHEY, CDR2 SVGAGI, per germline. The CDR3 region has the DNA TGTGCCAGCAGTTCGCCCAGGACTTGGACAGATACGCAGTATTTT. Amino acids: CASSSPRTWTDTQYF.

The J gene is TRBJ1-4, the V gene TRBV25-1; 7 bases map to TRBD1. The CDR3 contains 15 residues. The ends lost 5 bases at V and 6 bases at J; junction bases unmatched: 9. Germline CDR1 MGHDK, CDR2 SYGVNS. The CDR3 nucleotides read TGTGCCAGCAGTTTGGGACAGAGGTATTATGAAAAACTGTTTTTT. Translated: CASSLGQRYYEKLFF.

V usage is TRBV7-2 and J usage is TRBJ2-7; 12 nucleotides match TRBD2. Germline V gene sequence: CDR1 SGHTA, CDR2 FQGNSA. The J segment lost 2 bases and the V segment lost 4 bases, leaving 0 bases of the junction unmatched. This CDR3 contains 14 residues. In DNA form, the CDR3 reads TGTGCCAGCAGCTGGACTAGCGGGGCCTACGAGCAGTACTTC. Protein: CASSWTSGAYEQYF.

This clone was counted a few times. The chain links TRBV29-1 to TRBJ1-2; D is perhaps TRBD1 (5 bases). The length of the CDR3 is 13 residues. Germline values: CDR1 SQVTM, CDR2 ANQGSEA. Trimming left V 3 bases short and J 3 bases short, with 11 bases between. This CDR3 is CSVERGRDYGYTF. The CDR3 region has the DNA TGCAGCGTTGAGCGGGGCCGCGACTATGGCTACACCTTC.

The genes are TRBV7-2 and TRBJ2-7; D perhaps matches TRBD2 (6 bases). Trimming took off 5 bases at V and 3 bases at J, with 17 bases between the two ends. Germline V lookup: CDR1 SGHTA, CDR2 FQGNSA. The CDR3 is made up of 15 amino acids. CDR3 amino acids: CASSHPSQGLYEQYF. The CDR3 DNA follows: TGTGCCAGCAGCCACCCATCCCAGGGACTCTACGAGCAGTACTTC.

In this sample, this clone turned up a few times. V gene TRBV7-2 combines with J gene TRBJ2-6, with D possibly being TRBD1 or TRBD2 (5 bases each). The germline CDR1 and CDR2 sequences are SGHTA and FQGNSA. The length of the CDR3 is 19 residues. The V end lost 5 bases, the J end lost 2 bases, and 22 bases lay between the germline ends. The CDR3 reads CASSPLFGREITGANVLTF. The CDR3 bases are TGTGCCAGCAGCCCACTTTTTGGCAGGGAGATTACTGGGGCCAACGTCCTGACTTTC.

The chain carries TRBV4-1 and TRBJ2-5; 7 bases are a match to TRBD2. The germline CDR1 and CDR2 sequences are MGHRA and YSYEKL. The junction had 6 bases not matched to a gene; V was cut back by 1 base and J by 7 bases. The CDR3 covers 14 residues. The CDR3: CASSQVAGDGTQYF. The DNA for the CDR3 is TGCGCCAGCAGCCAAGTTGCGGGAGACGGGACCCAGTACTTC.

This clone has a handful of counts. CDR3 loop: CASSFGTRVGDTQYF. The CDR3 nucleotides are TGTGCCAGCAGCTTCGGGACTAGGGTCGGAGATACGCAGTATTTT. V is TRBV5-6 and J is TRBJ2-3; 8 bases are a match to TRBD2. V dropped 2 bases and J dropped 5; count of bases not matched to a gene: 7. The CDR3 loop spans 15 amino acids. CDR1 is SGHDT, CDR2 YYEEEE, per germline.

This chain uses TRBV7-9 with TRBJ1-1, with D hard to call. Germline V gene data show CDR1 as SEHNR and CDR2 as FQNEAQ (reference sequence). Trimming shortened V by 5 bases and J by 5 bases, and 15 bases separated the two germline ends. This CDR3 is built from 14 residues. The CDR3 region is CASSPSTGMTEAFF. The CDR3 DNA follows: TGTGCCAGCAGCCCCTCTACTGGGATGACTGAAGCTTTCTTT.

In the case of this clone: The same CDR3 can be traced to other DNA sequences in this sample. The chain is built from TRBV6-5 and TRBJ2-5; D may be TRBD2 (5 bases). CDR1 is MNHEY, CDR2 SVGAGI, per germline. The V gene lost 3 bases and the J gene lost 5 bases, with 10 bases spanning the gap. The CDR3 runs 13 residues. This chain's CDR3 is CASSYTRVETQYF. In DNA form, the CDR3 reads TGTGCCAGCAGTTATACTAGAGTTGAGACCCAGTACTTC.

This chain links TRBV4-2 with TRBJ1-2, with D perhaps matching TRBD1 (5 bases). CDR1 is LGHNA and CDR2 is YNFKEQ in the germline V gene. This CDR3 has 16 residues. Trimming removed 1 base from V and 1 base from J, with 13 bases in between. As DNA, the CDR3 is TGTGCCAGCAGCCAAGGACGCGAGGGGTTTAACTATGGCTACACCTTC. This translates into CASSQGREGFNYGYTF.

In this sample, this clone turned up a few times. V gene TRBV29-1 combines with J gene TRBJ2-1; D unresolved. V gave up 4 bases and J gave up 5 bases, with 3 bases separating them. Germline V gene sequence: CDR1 SQVTM, CDR2 ANQGSEA. This CDR3 is built from 10 residues. CDR3 amino acids: CSVAHNEQFF. CDR3 coding DNA: TGCAGCGTTGCCCACAATGAGCAGTTCTTC.

The gene calls are TRBV4-2 and TRBJ2-1; maybe TRBD2 (5 bases). V lost 6 bases and J 8 bases, leaving 20 bases between the germline ends. The CDR3 has 15 amino acids. Germline V CDR1 and CDR2: LGHNA, YNFKEQ. Here the CDR3 DNA reads TGTGCCAGCAGTATGAGGACCCCTGGAGGCGATGAGCAGTTCTTC. This gives the protein CASSMRTPGGDEQFF.

V is TRBV6-1 and J is TRBJ1-2; D gene unclear. Trimming pared 4 bases from V and 5 bases from J, leaving 8 bases between. The CDR3 loop spans 12 amino acids. Germline V gene data show CDR1 as MNHNS and CDR2 as SASEGT. The CDR3 protein is CASSVSDYGYTF. The CDR3 nucleotides are TGTGCCAGCAGTGTTTCAGATTATGGCTACACCTTC.

This clone was seen only a few times. V gene TRBV6-6 combines with J gene TRBJ1-5; 10 bases map to TRBD1. Trimming at V came to 6 bases and at J to 7 bases, leaving 9 bases not matched to a gene. In germline, CDR1 is MNHNY, CDR2 SVGAGI (reference sequence). The CDR3 totals 15 residues. This chain's CDR3 is CASRWTGTGEQPQHF. The CDR3 bases are TGTGCCAGCAGGTGGACAGGGACAGGGGAACAGCCCCAGCATTTT.

This clone occurred a few times. This chain links TRBV9 with TRBJ2-2, with D unresolved. Trimming cost V 4 bases and J 11 bases, with 12 bases left between them. CDR1 SGDLS and CDR2 YYNGEE come from the germline V gene. The CDR3 has 12 amino acids. The chain's CDR3 is CASSIGRGELFF. The DNA for the CDR3 is TGTGCCAGCAGCATCGGACGAGGCGAGCTGTTTTTT.

Only a few counts were recorded for this clone. V and J are TRBV7-2 and TRBJ1-1; no clear D gene. CDR3 length equals 11 residues. The germline CDR1 and CDR2 sequences are SGHTA and FQGNSA. The ends were cut back, 7 bases at V and 1 base at J, with 4 bases in the middle. The CDR3 protein is CASTKNTEAFF. The CDR3 region has the DNA TGTGCCAGCACCAAGAACACTGAAGCTTTCTTT.

This clone was seen a handful of times. The CDR3 nucleotides are TGTGCCAGCCGGCCCAGTTCCTCAGATACGCAGTATTTT. It encodes CASRPSSSDTQYF. V usage is TRBV9 and J usage is TRBJ2-3, with D uncertain. This CDR3 comprises 13 residues. V was shortened by 7 bases and J by 4 bases, with 13 bases between the two germline ends. Germline-derived CDR1 and CDR2 are SGDLS and YYNGEE.

This clone was seen only a few times. The chain has TRBV7-3 and TRBJ1-2; 8 bases fit TRBD1. V trimming: 9 bases; J trimming: 6 bases; junction bases outside the gene matches: 12. The CDR3 length is 14 residues. Germline CDR1 is SGHTA and CDR2 is FQGTGA. In nucleotides, the CDR3 is TGTGCCAGTTCGACTAAGGGACAGGAAGATGGCTACACCTTC. This gives the protein CASSTKGQEDGYTF.

This rearrangement joins TRBV9 to TRBJ2-7, with no clear D. Germline loops: CDR1 SGDLS, CDR2 YYNGEE. The CDR3 consists of 16 residues. V lost 3 bases and J 7 bases, leaving 23 bases between the germline ends. DNA for the CDR3: TGTGCCAGCAGCGCTCACCTCGTTGGTCAAGGGAATGAGCAGTACTTC. It yields the protein CASSAHLVGQGNEQYF.

This clone was counted a few times. The chain couples TRBV10-3 to TRBJ1-5; D perhaps matches TRBD1 (5 bases). The CDR3 runs 14 residues. The V gene's germline CDR1 is ENHRY and CDR2 SYGVKD. Trimming took off 2 bases at V and 5 bases at J, with 10 bases between the two ends. The CDR3 DNA sequence: TGTGCCATCAGTGAGGCAAAGGGGTATCAGCCCCAGCATTTT. This gives the protein CAISEAKGYQPQHF.

This clone was found a few times. V and J are TRBV4-3 and TRBJ2-2; 12 positions agree with TRBD2. The CDR3 is 18 residues long. The junction had 3 bases not matched to a gene; V was cut back by 1 base and J by 0 bases. Germline V lookup: CDR1 LGHNA, CDR2 YSLEER. The CDR3 DNA reads TGCGCCAGCAGCCAAGGACTAGCGGGAGCAGCGAACACCGGGGAGCTGTTTTTT. Translated: CASSQGLAGAANTGELFF.

This chain joins TRBV5-1 and TRBJ2-1, with TRBD2 as a possible D gene (6 bases). Per the germline V gene, CDR1 is SGHRS and CDR2 is YFSETQ. The CDR3 extends over 16 amino acids. V was clipped by 0 bases and J by 3 bases, with 13 bases between them. The CDR3 sequence is CASSLGDLPSYNEQFF. The CDR3 region has the DNA TGCGCCAGCAGCTTGGGGGACTTGCCAAGCTACAATGAGCAGTTCTTC.

This chain uses TRBV7-9 with TRBJ2-1; D may match TRBD1 or TRBD2 (5 bases each). V shed 8 bases and J shed 6 bases, with 14 bases lying between them. The CDR3 covers 13 residues. Looked up from germline, CDR1 is SEHNR and CDR2 is FQNEAQ (reference sequence). The DNA of the CDR3 is TGTGCCAGCGCCAGCCGGGACCTCAATGAGCAGTTCTTC. This sequence encodes CASASRDLNEQFF.

This clone was seen more than once but under ten times. The chain recombines TRBV28 with TRBJ2-7, with a weak D call TRBD1 (6 bases). The germline CDR1 and CDR2 sequences are MDHEN and SYDVKM. The CDR3 has 18 residues. V lost 0 bases to trimming and J lost 2 bases, with 20 bases between them. This CDR3 is CASSLCGLTGWFPYEQYV. The CDR3, as DNA: TGTGCCAGCAGTTTATGCGGCTTGACAGGATGGTTCCCCTACGAGCAGTACGTC.

For this clone: This same CDR3 is encoded by further DNA sequences in the sample. The V call is TRBV18, the J call TRBJ2-3; D gene unclear. In germline, CDR1 is KGHSH, CDR2 LQKENI. V lost 3 bases and J lost 4, with 2 bases in between. The CDR3 loop spans 11 amino acids. The CDR3 loop is CASSPADTQYF. CDR3 nucleotide sequence: TGTGCCAGCTCACCTGCAGATACGCAGTATTTT. Looking up the rest from reference TRBV18 and TRBJ2-3 gives the full variable domain: NAGVMQNPRHLVRRRGQEARLRCSPMKGHSHVYWYRQLPEEGLKFMVYLQKENIIDESGMPKERFSAEFPKEGPSILRIQQVVRGDSAAYFCASSPADTQYFGPGTRLTVL.

The chain has TRBV5-1 and TRBJ2-3, with D unclear. V lost 0 bases and J lost 5, with 10 bases in between. CDR1 and CDR2 (germline): SGHRS, YFSETQ. The CDR3 sequence is 14 residues long. CDR3 amino acids: CASSLDGTVDTQYF. CDR3 bases: TGCGCCAGCAGCTTGGACGGTACAGTAGATACGCAGTATTTT. Drawing the rest from reference TRBV5-1 and TRBJ2-3, the complete variable domain is KAGVTQTPRYLIKTRGQQVTLSCSPISGHRSVSWYQQTPGQGLQFLFEYFSETQRNKGNFPGRFSGRQFSNSRSEMNVSTLELGDSALYLCASSLDGTVDTQYFGPGTRLTVL.

This clone came up a few times. The chain has TRBV7-2 and TRBJ2-5; TRBD1 agrees at 7 bases. The germline V gene encodes CDR1 SGHTA and CDR2 FQGNSA. V was clipped by 5 bases and J by 3 bases; unmatched bases: 3. This CDR3 contains 13 residues. The CDR3 DNA reads as TGTGCCAGCAGCGTCGACAGGGAAGAGACCCAGTACTTC. It is translated as CASSVDREETQYF.

This chain connects TRBV4-3 to TRBJ2-3, with D possibly being TRBD1 or TRBD2 (5 bases each). V was clipped by 5 bases and J by 4 bases, with 16 bases between them. The V gene's germline CDR1 is LGHNA and CDR2 YSLEER. This CDR3 comprises 15 residues. The CDR3 protein is CASSGSGTYPDTQYF. The DNA for the CDR3 is TGCGCCAGCAGCGGGTCAGGGACGTACCCAGATACGCAGTATTTT.